This passage covers 21 T cell receptor beta chains from one sample sequenced in a study of T cells in Graves' hyperthyroidism and ophthalmopathy. There were TCR beta CDR3 regions amplified from RNA transcripts. HTBI primers were employed in a first-round RT-PCR of the TCR CDR3. TCRdb re-called the multiplex PCR reads through MiXCR, storing one row per CDR3 protein. The repertoire holds nearly 600,000 distinct CDR3 sequences, with around 14% as singletons. The specimen sequenced was blood. The receptors here all came from a woman aged 18 to 35 with Graves' ophthalmopathy.

This clonotype was recorded many times. V is TRBV7-9 and J is TRBJ1-1; no clear D. The length of the CDR3 is 12 residues. From germline, CDR1 is SEHNR and CDR2 FQNEAQ (reference sequence). Trimming shortened V by 5 bases and J by 4 bases, and 8 bases separated the two germline ends. The CDR3 nucleotides read TGTGCCAGCAGCCGGGGAGTCACTGAAGCTTTCTTT. Translated, it gives CASSRGVTEAFF.

This clonotype appeared many times. The V call is TRBV27, the J call TRBJ2-7; 9 nucleotides align to TRBD2. The germline V gene has CDR1 MNHEY and CDR2 SMNVEV (reference sequence). The CDR3 is 16 residues long. V shed 4 bases, J shed 7 bases, and the junction held 14 bases outside the gene matches. This CDR3 reads CASSSLASGTTREQYF. The CDR3 bases are TGTGCCAGCAGTTCCCTCGCTAGCGGGACAACTCGGGAGCAGTACTTC.

The chain joins TRBV9 to TRBJ2-2; the D is unclear. Trimming cost V 0 bases and J 5 bases, with 8 bases left between them. The CDR3 sequence is 14 residues long. Germline loops: CDR1 SGDLS, CDR2 YYNGEE. The CDR3 region has the DNA TGTGCCAGCAGCGTAGTAAAATCGACCGGGGAGCTGTTTTTT. Translated: CASSVVKSTGELFF.

This clonotype appeared a few times. The chain couples TRBV5-6 to TRBJ2-2; 9 bases are shared with TRBD2. The CDR3 consists of 17 residues. In germline, CDR1 is SGHDT, CDR2 YYEEEE. V shed 4 bases and J 5 bases; nucleotides not matched to a gene: 12. The CDR3: CASSQESGTSWTGELFF. In DNA form, the CDR3 reads TGTGCCAGCAGCCAAGAGTCGGGGACTAGCTGGACCGGGGAGCTGTTTTTT.

This clonotype was seen many times. The V call is TRBV7-2, the J call TRBJ1-3; no reliable D call. V gave up 4 bases and J gave up 4 bases, with 8 bases separating them. CDR1 is SGHTA and CDR2 is FQGNSA in the germline V gene. CDR3 length: 13 residues. Here the CDR3 reads CASSYWRGNTIYF. The CDR3 DNA follows: TGTGCCAGCAGCTACTGGCGCGGAAACACCATATATTTT.

Of note for this clonotype: Relative to the germline gene, one junction end is altered; a read error may explain this. The chain employs TRBV11-3 and TRBJ2-5; D is perhaps TRBD1 or TRBD2 (5 bases each). There are 14 residues in the CDR3. Germline loops: CDR1 SGHNT, CDR2 YENEEA. The CDR3, as DNA: TGTGCCAGCAGCCACCGCAGGGACCAAGAGACCCGGTACTTC. It yields the protein CASSHRRDQETRYF.

With regard to this clonotype: A read error may produce the germline difference seen at one junction end. The chain joins TRBV18 to TRBJ2-5; TRBD2 is a possible D gene (5 bases). The CDR3 loop spans 13 amino acids. Germline CDR1 and CDR2: KGHSH and LQKENI. CDR3 DNA: TGTGCCAGCCCACCGGCACGGGGAGAGACCCAGTACTTC. It yields the protein CASPPARGETQYF.

A remark on this clonotype: Given a much more abundant clone one base away, this may be a read error. The chain employs TRBV6-1 and TRBJ2-7; a possible D gene is TRBD2 (6 bases). The CDR3 is made up of 14 amino acids. V was trimmed by 5 bases and J by 1 base, leaving 12 bases between them. CDR1 MNHNS and CDR2 SASEGT come from the germline V gene. CDR3 loop: CASSQRGRSYEQYF. The CDR3 DNA sequence: TGTGCCAGCAGTCAAAGAGGGAGGTCCTACGAGCAGTACTTC.

Notes on this clonotype: One base away lies a much larger clone, so this may be a sequencing read error. The chain uses TRBV6-2 or TRBV6-3 and TRBJ2-1; TRBD1 matches at 8 bases. Germline V gene data show CDR1 as MNHEY and CDR2 as SVGEGT. There are 20 residues in the CDR3. CDR3 sequence: CANSYWTGTHKITSYNEQFF. The CDR3, as DNA: TGTGCCAACAGTTACTGGACAGGGACTCACAAAATAACCTCCTACAATGAGCAGTTCTTC.

The chain uses TRBV9 and TRBJ2-2, with TRBD2 identical over 7 bases. This CDR3 region has 14 residues. CDR1 and CDR2 from the germline V gene are SGDLS and YYNGEE. V lost 3 bases, J lost 6 bases, and 5 bases stayed unmatched. CDR3 coding DNA: TGTGCCAGCAGCGCGCGGACTAGGTCCGGGGAGCTGTTTTTT. It encodes CASSARTRSGELFF.

The chain employs TRBV19 and TRBJ1-2; 9 nucleotides agree with TRBD1. The germline V gene encodes CDR1 LNHDA and CDR2 SQIVND (reference sequence). J was trimmed by 3 bases and V by 6 bases; bases with no gene match: 5. This CDR3 region has 14 residues. The CDR3 loop reads CASSTDRGYYGYTF. CDR3 nucleotide sequence: TGTGCCAGTAGCACGGACAGGGGTTACTATGGCTACACCTTC. Complete variable domain (other parts from reference TRBV19 and TRBJ1-2): DGGITQSPKYLFRKEGQNVTLSCEQNLNHDAMYWYRQDPGQGLRLIYYSQIVNDFQKGDIAEGYSVSREKKESFPLTVTSAQKNPTAFYLCASSTDRGYYGYTFGSGTRLTVV.

This chain joins TRBV6-1 and TRBJ2-1, with TRBD2 identical over 9 bases. J lost 6 bases, V lost 6 bases, and 9 bases had no gene match. Germline CDR1 and CDR2: MNHNS and SASEGT. The CDR3 runs 15 residues. CDR3 in amino acids: CASRDGREGLNEQFF. For the CDR3, the DNA is TGTGCCAGCAGGGACGGGCGGGAGGGCCTCAATGAGCAGTTCTTC.

This clonotype has at least ten counts. The chain couples TRBV27 to TRBJ1-5, with D uncertain. The V gene's germline CDR1 is MNHEY and CDR2 SMNVEV (reference sequence). CDR3 size: 14 residues. V was clipped by 6 bases and J by 3 bases, with 12 bases between them. The CDR3 loop is CASRPAGSNQPQHF. In DNA, the CDR3 is TGTGCCAGCAGACCGGCGGGCTCCAATCAGCCCCAGCATTTT.

This clonotype was recorded many times. The chain links TRBV4-2 to TRBJ2-7; D gene ambiguous. Trimming removed 1 base from V and 6 bases from J, with 4 bases in between. Looked up from germline, CDR1 is LGHNA and CDR2 is YNFKEQ. This CDR3 region has 11 residues. The CDR3 here is CASSQGREQYF. The CDR3 nucleotides are TGTGCCAGCAGCCAAGGGCGCGAGCAGTACTTC.

The chain joins TRBV20-1 to TRBJ2-5; 9 bases are a match to TRBD2. With 0 bases clipped from V and 0 bases from J, the junction kept 2 bases outside the gene matches. In germline, CDR1 is DFQATT, CDR2 SNEGSKA (reference sequence). The CDR3 spans 15 residues. The CDR3 coding sequence is TGCAGTGCTAGAGAAGCTAGCGGGAACCAAGAGACCCAGTACTTC. Its protein product is CSAREASGNQETQYF.

This clonotype was detected many times. The chain uses TRBV12-3 or TRBV12-4 and TRBJ2-1, with D possibly called TRBD1 or TRBD2 (5 bases each). Trimming cost V 7 bases and J 6 bases, with 22 bases left between them. The CDR3 contains 16 residues. The CDR3 is CASTESRGHPTNEQFF. CDR3 nucleotide sequence: TGTGCCAGCACCGAAAGCCGGGGCCACCCGACCAATGAGCAGTTCTTC.

The table lists this clonotype with many counts. The chain joins TRBV10-3 to TRBJ2-5; D is undetermined. The CDR3 spans 16 residues. Per germline, CDR1 ENHRY and CDR2 SYGVKD. V lost 3 bases and J lost 5, with 19 bases in between. CDR3 sequence: CAISEGKASLEETQYF. CDR3 sequence (DNA): TGTGCCATCAGTGAAGGGAAGGCGTCCCTAGAGGAGACCCAGTACTTC.

This clonotype was picked up many times. An end of the junction differs from the germline gene, which may be a read error. V gene TRBV7-8 combines with J gene TRBJ2-1; 9 bases match TRBD2. The CDR3 has 14 residues. Germline CDR1 reads SGHVS; CDR2 reads FQNEAQ. CDR3 sequence: CASRLAGEINEQFF. CDR3 DNA sequence: TGTGCCAGCAGGTTAGCGGGAGAAATAAATGAGCAGTTCTTC.

This clonotype was seen a handful of times. The V gene is TRBV11-2, the J gene TRBJ2-1; 9 bases line up with TRBD2. This CDR3 spans 15 amino acids. The ends lost 6 bases at V and 6 bases at J; junction bases unmatched: 9. Per germline, CDR1 SGHAT and CDR2 FQNNGV. The CDR3 here is CASSPVAGASNEQFF. Written as DNA, the CDR3 is TGTGCCAGCAGTCCCGTAGCGGGAGCCTCCAATGAGCAGTTCTTC.

This chain joins TRBV12-5 and TRBJ2-7; 10 positions match TRBD2. The length of the CDR3 is 18 residues. J gave up 2 bases and V 3 bases, and 13 bases lay outside the gene matches. The germline CDR1 and CDR2 sequences are LGHNT and FRNRAP. The CDR3 coding sequence is TGTGCTAGTGGTTTCCATATACTCGAGCGGGAGGGTACCTACGAGCAGTACTTC. Translation: CASGFHILEREGTYEQYF.

This clonotype appeared many times. V is TRBV11-2 and J is TRBJ2-1, with unresolved D. CDR1 is SGHAT, CDR2 FQNNGV, per germline. The length of the CDR3 is 16 residues. The V end lost 0 bases, the J end lost 0 bases, and 9 bases lay between the germline ends. As DNA, the CDR3 is TGTGCCAGCAGCTTAGAGAGCCTTAGCTCCTACAATGAGCAGTTCTTC. Protein: CASSLESLSSYNEQFF.